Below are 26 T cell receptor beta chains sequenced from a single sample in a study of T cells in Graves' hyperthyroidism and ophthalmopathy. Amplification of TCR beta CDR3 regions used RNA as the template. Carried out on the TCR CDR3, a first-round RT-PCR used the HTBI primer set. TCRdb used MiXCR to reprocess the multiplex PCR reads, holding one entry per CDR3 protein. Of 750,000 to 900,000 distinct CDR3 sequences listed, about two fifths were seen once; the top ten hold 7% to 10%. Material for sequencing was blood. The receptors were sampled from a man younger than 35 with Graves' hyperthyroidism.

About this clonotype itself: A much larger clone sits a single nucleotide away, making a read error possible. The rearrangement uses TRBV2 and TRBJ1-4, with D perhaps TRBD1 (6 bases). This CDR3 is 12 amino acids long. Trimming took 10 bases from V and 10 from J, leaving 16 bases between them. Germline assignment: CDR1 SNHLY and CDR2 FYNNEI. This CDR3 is CATHRVGGKLFF. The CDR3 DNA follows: TGTGCCACCCACAGGGTTGGGGGAAAACTGTTTTTT.

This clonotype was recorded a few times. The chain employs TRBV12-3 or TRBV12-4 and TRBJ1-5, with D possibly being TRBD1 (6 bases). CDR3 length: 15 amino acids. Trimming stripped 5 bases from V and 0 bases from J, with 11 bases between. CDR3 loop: CASSGGQISNQPQHF. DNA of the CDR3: TGTGCCAGCAGTGGGGGGCAGATTAGCAATCAGCCCCAGCATTTT.

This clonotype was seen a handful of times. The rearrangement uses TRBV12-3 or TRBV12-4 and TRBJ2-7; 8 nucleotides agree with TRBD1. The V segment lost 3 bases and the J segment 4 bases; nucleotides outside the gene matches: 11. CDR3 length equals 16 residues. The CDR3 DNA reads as TGTGCCAGCAGTTTGGGGACAGGACACAATTCTTACGAGCAGTACTTC. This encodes CASSLGTGHNSYEQYF.

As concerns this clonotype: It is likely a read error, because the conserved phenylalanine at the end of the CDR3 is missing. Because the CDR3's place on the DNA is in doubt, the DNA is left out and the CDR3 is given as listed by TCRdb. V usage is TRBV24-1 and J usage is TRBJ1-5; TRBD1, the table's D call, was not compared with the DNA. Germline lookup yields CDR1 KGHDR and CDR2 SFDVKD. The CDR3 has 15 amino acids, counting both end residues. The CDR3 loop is CATSATGYSNQPRPR.

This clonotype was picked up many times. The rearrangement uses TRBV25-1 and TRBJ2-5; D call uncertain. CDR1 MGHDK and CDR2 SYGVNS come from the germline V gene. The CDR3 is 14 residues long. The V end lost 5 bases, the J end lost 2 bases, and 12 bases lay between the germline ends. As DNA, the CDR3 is TGTGCCAGCAGTCTAACCCATGTTCAAGAGACCCAGTACTTC. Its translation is CASSLTHVQETQYF.

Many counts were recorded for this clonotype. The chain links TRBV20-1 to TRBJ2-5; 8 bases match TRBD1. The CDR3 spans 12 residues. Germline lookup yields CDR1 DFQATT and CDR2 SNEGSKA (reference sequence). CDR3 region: CSAGTGQETQYF. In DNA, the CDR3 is TGCAGCGCCGGGACAGGCCAAGAGACCCAGTACTTC.

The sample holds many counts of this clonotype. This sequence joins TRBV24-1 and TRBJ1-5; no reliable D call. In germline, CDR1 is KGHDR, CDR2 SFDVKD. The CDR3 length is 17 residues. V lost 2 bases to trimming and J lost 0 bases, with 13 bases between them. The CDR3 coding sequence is TGTGCCACCAGTGATTCCCGTACAGAAAATAGCAATCAGCCCCAGCATTTT. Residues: CATSDSRTENSNQPQHF.

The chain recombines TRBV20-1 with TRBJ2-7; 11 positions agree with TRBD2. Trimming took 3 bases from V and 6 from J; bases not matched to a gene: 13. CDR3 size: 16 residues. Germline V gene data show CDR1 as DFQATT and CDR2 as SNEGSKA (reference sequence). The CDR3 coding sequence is TGCAGTGCTAGCGAAGGGATAGCGGGAGGGCATGTCGAGCAGTACTTC. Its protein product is CSASEGIAGGHVEQYF.

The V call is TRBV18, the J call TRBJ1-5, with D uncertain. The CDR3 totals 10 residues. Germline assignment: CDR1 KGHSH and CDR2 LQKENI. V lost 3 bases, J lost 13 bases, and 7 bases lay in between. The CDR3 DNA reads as TGTGCCAGCTCACCCCGTGTACAGCATTTT. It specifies CASSPRVQHF.

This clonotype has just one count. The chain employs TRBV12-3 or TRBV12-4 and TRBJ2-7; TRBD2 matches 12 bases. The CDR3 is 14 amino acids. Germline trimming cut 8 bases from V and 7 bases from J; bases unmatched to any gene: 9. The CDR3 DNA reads TGTGCCAGCCTGACTAGCGGGAGTCCGGGGGAGCAGTACTTC. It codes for CASLTSGSPGEQYF.

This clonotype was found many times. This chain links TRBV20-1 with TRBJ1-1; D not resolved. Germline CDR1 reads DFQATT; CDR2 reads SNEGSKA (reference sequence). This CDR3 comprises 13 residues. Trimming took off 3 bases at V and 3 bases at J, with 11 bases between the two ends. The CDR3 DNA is TGCAGTGCTAGCCCAGGCTCCGACACTGAAGCTTTCTTT. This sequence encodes CSASPGSDTEAFF.

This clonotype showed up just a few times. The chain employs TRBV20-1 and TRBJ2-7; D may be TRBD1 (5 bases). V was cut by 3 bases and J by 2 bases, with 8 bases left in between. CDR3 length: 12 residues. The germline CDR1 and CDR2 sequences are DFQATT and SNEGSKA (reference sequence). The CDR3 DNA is TGCAGTGCTAGTAGGACAACCTACGAGCAGTACTTC. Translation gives CSASRTTYEQYF.

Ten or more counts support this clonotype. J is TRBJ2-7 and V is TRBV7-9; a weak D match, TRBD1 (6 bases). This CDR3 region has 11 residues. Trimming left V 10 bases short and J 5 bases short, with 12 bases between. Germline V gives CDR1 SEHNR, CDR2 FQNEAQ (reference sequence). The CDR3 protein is CATSKGDEQYF. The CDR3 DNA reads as TGTGCCACCAGTAAGGGGGACGAGCAGTACTTC. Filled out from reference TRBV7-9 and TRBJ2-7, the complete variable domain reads DTGVSQNPRHKITKRGQNVTFRCDPISEHNRLYWYRQTLGQGPEFLTYFQNEAQLEKSRLLSDRFSAERPKGSFSTLEIQRTEQGDSAMYLCATSKGDEQYFGPGTRLTVT.

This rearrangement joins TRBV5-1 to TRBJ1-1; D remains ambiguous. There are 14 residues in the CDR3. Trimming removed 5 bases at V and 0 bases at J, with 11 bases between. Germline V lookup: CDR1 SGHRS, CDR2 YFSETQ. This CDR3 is CASRAETLNTEAFF. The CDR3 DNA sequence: TGCGCCAGCAGAGCAGAGACGTTGAACACTGAAGCTTTCTTT. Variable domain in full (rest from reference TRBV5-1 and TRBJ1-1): KAGVTQTPRYLIKTRGQQVTLSCSPISGHRSVSWYQQTPGQGLQFLFEYFSETQRNKGNFPGRFSGRQFSNSRSEMNVSTLELGDSALYLCASRAETLNTEAFFGQGTRLTVV.

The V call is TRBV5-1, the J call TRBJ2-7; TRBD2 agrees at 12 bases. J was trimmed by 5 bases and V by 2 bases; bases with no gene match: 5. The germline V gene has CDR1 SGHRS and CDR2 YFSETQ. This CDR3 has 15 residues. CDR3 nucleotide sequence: TGCGCCAGCAGCTTACTAGCGGGAGGTGGGGACGAGCAGTACTTC. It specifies CASSLLAGGGDEQYF.

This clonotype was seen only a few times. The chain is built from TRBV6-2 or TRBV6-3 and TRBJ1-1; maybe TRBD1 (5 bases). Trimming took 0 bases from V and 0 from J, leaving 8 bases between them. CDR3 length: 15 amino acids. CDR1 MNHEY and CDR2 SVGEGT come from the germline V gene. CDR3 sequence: CASSYSQGMNTEAFF. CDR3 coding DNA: TGTGCCAGCAGTTACTCGCAGGGTATGAACACTGAAGCTTTCTTT.

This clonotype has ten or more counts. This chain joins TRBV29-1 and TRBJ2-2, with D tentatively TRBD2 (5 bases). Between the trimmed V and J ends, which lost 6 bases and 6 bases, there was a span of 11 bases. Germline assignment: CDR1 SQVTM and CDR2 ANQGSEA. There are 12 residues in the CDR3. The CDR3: CSVADVAGELFF. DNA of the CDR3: TGCAGCGTAGCGGACGTGGCCGGGGAGCTGTTTTTT.

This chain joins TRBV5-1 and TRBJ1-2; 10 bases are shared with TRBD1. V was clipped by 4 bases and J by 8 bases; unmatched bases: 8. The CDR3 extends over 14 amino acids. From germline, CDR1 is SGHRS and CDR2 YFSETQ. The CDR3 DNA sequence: TGCGCCAGCAGCGGCGGGACAGGGGCAGAGGGCTACACCTTC. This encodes CASSGGTGAEGYTF.

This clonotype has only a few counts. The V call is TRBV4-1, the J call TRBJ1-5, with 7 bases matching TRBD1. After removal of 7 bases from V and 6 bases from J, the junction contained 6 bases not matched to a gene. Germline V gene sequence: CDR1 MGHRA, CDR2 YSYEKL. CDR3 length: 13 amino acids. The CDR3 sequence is CASTGQDGQPQHF. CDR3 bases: TGCGCCAGCACTGGACAGGACGGTCAGCCCCAGCATTTT.

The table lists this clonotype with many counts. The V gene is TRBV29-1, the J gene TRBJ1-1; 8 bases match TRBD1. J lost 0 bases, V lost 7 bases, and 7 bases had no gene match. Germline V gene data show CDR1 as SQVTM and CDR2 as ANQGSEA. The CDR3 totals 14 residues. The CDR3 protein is CSAPTGAMNTEAFF. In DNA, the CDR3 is TGCAGCGCCCCGACAGGGGCGATGAACACTGAAGCTTTCTTT. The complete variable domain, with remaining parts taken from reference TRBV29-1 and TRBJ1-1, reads SAVISQKPSRDICQRGTSLTIQCQVDSQVTMMFWYRQQPGQSLTLIATANQGSEATYESGFVIDKFPISRPNLTFSTLTVSNMSPEDSSIYLCSAPTGAMNTEAFFGQGTRLTVV.

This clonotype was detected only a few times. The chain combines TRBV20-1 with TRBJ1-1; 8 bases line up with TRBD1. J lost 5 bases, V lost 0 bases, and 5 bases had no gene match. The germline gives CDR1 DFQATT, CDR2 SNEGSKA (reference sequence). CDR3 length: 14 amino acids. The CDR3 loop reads CSARDRGLLTEAFF. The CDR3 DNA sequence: TGCAGTGCTAGAGACAGGGGGCTTCTTACTGAAGCTTTCTTT.

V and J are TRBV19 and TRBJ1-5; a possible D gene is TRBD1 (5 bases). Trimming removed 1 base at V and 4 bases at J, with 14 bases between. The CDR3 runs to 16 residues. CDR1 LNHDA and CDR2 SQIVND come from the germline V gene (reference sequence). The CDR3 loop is CASSIAAGDGNQPQHF. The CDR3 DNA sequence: TGTGCCAGTAGTATAGCCGCGGGGGACGGAAATCAGCCCCAGCATTTT. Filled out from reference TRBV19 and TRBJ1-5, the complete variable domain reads DGGITQSPKYLFRKEGQNVTLSCEQNLNHDAMYWYRQDPGQGLRLIYYSQIVNDFQKGDIAEGYSVSREKKESFPLTVTSAQKNPTAFYLCASSIAAGDGNQPQHFGDGTRLSIL.

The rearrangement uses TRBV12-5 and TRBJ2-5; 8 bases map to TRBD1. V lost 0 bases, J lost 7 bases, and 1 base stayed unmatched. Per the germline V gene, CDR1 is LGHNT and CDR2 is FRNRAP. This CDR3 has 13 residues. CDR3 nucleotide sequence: TGTGCTAGTGGTTTGGTCGACAGGGGGACCCAGTACTTC. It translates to CASGLVDRGTQYF.

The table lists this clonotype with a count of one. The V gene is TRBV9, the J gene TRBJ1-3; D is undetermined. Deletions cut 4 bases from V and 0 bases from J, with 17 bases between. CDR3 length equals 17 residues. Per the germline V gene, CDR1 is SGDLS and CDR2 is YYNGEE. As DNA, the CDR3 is TGTGCCAGCAGCCGCGAGCCCGGGAGGGCCTCTGGAAACACCATATATTTT. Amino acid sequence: CASSREPGRASGNTIYF.

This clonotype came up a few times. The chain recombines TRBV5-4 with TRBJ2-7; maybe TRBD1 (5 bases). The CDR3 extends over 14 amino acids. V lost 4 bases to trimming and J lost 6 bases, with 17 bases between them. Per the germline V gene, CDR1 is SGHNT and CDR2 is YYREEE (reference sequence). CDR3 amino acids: CASSLQGFGSEQYF. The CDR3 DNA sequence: TGTGCCAGCAGCCTGCAGGGTTTTGGGTCCGAGCAGTACTTC.

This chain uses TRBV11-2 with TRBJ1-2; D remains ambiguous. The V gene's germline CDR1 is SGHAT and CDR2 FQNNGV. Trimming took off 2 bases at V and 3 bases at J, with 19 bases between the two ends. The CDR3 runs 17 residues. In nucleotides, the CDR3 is TGTGCCAGCAGCTTACTTGGCGGAGGGAATAAAGACTATGGCTACACCTTC. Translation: CASSLLGGGNKDYGYTF.